Given below is one T cell receptor beta chain in context. Its target is unknown. Assay used: immunoSEQ multiplex PCR; TCRdb lists only in-frame clones, some missing. The data show around 60,000 clones, around 90% seen once. Time point denoted: cycle 4 day 1 (C4D1), after 6 weeks of nivolumab. Each and every patient relapsed after autologous stem cell transplantation, and patients got differing brentuximab vedotin exposure. The sample comes from a study of PD-1 blockade in classical Hodgkin lymphoma. Whole-study findings and limits: The study reported lower baseline TCR diversity in newly diagnosed patients than in healthy donors. Exclusion removed patients who began nivolumab under 1 year after ASCT.

Germline values: CDR1 SGHRS, CDR2 YFSETQ. V dropped 0 bases and J dropped 6 bases, with 6 bases sitting between them. The CDR3 runs to 13 residues. The gene calls are TRBV5-1 and TRBJ2-2; no definite D call. This TCR came from a human donor with classical Hodgkin lymphoma. Specimen: peripheral blood mononuclear cells (PBMCs), collected before the fourth cycle of nivolumab. The CDR3 loop reads CASSLVPSGELFF. The CDR3 nucleotides are TGCGCCAGCAGCTTGGTACCATCCGGGGAGCTGTTTTTT.